One sample yielded the 4 T cell receptor beta chains listed below, sequenced in a study of cytomegalovirus exposure and HLA in healthy donors (dated by TCRdb to 2017 to 2019). Library prep was done by the immunoSEQ multiplex PCR assay. Imported from immuneACCESS, the table was reduced by TCRdb to in-frame sequences with V and J called. These copies leave out some clones; in studies compared against another copy, an unresolved V gene accounts for under half, and the cause of the remainder is not known. In this sample the table shows 100,000 to 120,000 clones, approximately 89% of which occur a single time. Clones ranked in the top ten supply about 2% of the sample. Sequenced sample: PBMCs. The receptors come from a woman aged 18-35 years in good health and CMV-seronegative.

The chain combines TRBV10-2 with TRBJ2-3; TRBD2 aligns across 12 bases. The CDR3 is 16 amino acids. With 1 base clipped from V and 2 bases from J, the junction kept 1 base outside the gene matches. Germline values: CDR1 WSHSY, CDR2 SAAADI. The CDR3 DNA sequence: TGCGCCAGCAGTGAGTGGACTAGCGGGATCACAGATACGCAGTATTTT. Its translation is CASSEWTSGITDTQYF.

This clone was counted between two and nine times. The chain couples TRBV5-6 to TRBJ1-2; D may be TRBD1 (6 bases). The length of the CDR3 is 14 residues. The germline gives CDR1 SGHDT, CDR2 YYEEEE. Trimming removed 1 base at V and 7 bases at J, with 14 bases between. CDR3 sequence: CASSLRGTRGGYTF. The CDR3 DNA sequence: TGTGCCAGCAGCTTGAGGGGTACCAGGGGTGGCTACACCTTC.

This clone was seen just once. The chain uses TRBV4-1 and TRBJ2-2; D gene uncertain. CDR3 length equals 17 residues. Trimming stripped 0 bases from V and 3 bases from J, with 14 bases between. Looked up from germline, CDR1 is MGHRA and CDR2 is YSYEKL. The DNA of the CDR3 is TGCGCCAGCAGCCAAGATCAACTCTACCGTCACACCGGGGAGCTGTTTTTT. Amino acid sequence: CASSQDQLYRHTGELFF.

The rearrangement joins TRBV11-2 to TRBJ2-7; a possible D gene is TRBD1 (6 bases). Between the trimmed V and J ends, which lost 1 base and 4 bases, there was a span of 8 bases. CDR1 and CDR2 (germline): SGHAT, FQNNGV. The CDR3 is 13 amino acids. CDR3 residues: CASSLGTVYEQYF. The CDR3 DNA reads as TGTGCCAGCAGCTTAGGGACAGTATACGAGCAGTACTTC. Based on the CDR3 plus reference TRBV11-2 and TRBJ2-7, the full variable domain is EAGVAQSPRYKIIEKRQSVAFWCNPISGHATLYWYQQILGQGPKLLIQFQNNGVVDDSQLPKDRFSAERLKGVDSTLKIQPAKLEDSAVYLCASSLGTVYEQYFGPGTRLTVT.